This section outlines one T cell receptor beta chain sequence together with its context. The target of this receptor is not known. Base qualities were left out, and no much larger clone turns up one base away. In total, approximately 610 healthy bone marrow donors made up the cohort. All cohort members were sampled while nominally healthy, although unrecorded immune exposures were likely present. The donor tested CMV seronegative, placing the donor among the 350 or so seronegative members of the cohort. A peripheral blood sample was provided by each donor, and peripheral blood mononuclear cells were used for TCR beta sequencing. The Qiagen DNeasy Blood Extraction Kit was used to extract genomic DNA from the blood cell samples. These data originate in a study of cytomegalovirus exposure and HLA in healthy donors (TCRdb year 2017). Regarding the complete study: An earlier analysis of some 550 of the donors reported 276 Gb of sequence data and some 120 million unique TCR beta sequences from roughly 200 million T cells. Typing coverage varied by locus: about 629-630 donors for A, B, C, DRB1 and DQB1; approximately 520 for DQA1; over 600 for DPA1; 450 to 480 for DPB1. Among the roughly 400 genotyped donors, around 79% belonged to the genetic ancestry cluster associated with self-reported Caucasian donors. A later analysis re-examined previously published TCR beta repertoires from about 670 donors and added high-resolution HLA genotyping to investigate patterns of TCR occurrence. HLA typing covered class I and class II loci at four-digit resolution. A separate validation cohort of about 110 different subjects was used in addition to the approximately 670-subject first cohort. Donor age, sex, ethnicity and CMV serostatus were compiled together with the repertoire data. An early release that covered more than 550 HLA-typed donors contained 250 to 350 gigabases of sequencing data and 75 million to 100 million unique TCR sequences. The study used immunosequencing to profile the T cell repertoires of approximately 630 subjects and linked those repertoires to cytomegalovirus serostatus. Every discovery cohort repertoire had been produced on one sequencing platform. Among some 410 genotyped donors of the cohort, an average of around 240,000 unique TCR beta nucleotide sequences were sequenced per donor, roughly 20% of them non-productive. To predict cytomegalovirus infection status, the study brought together high-throughput TCR immunosequencing, statistical association of individual TCRs with disease status, and machine learning. A later genetic analysis took genome-wide SNP genotypes for about three fifths of the 666 donors and used that subset as a discovery cohort. Rather than drawing on any new phenotypic data, the later analysis identified candidate immune exposures from TCR beta sequences and the way those sequences occurred across donors. An earlier analysis of about 600 of the donors used high-throughput TCR beta sequencing to judge whether each TCR beta V gene segment behaved as functional or pseudogenic. The study aimed to test whether signatures of past pathogen exposure could be identified by cataloging public T cell receptors. Because of strong linkage in the cohort, five DR-DQ haplotypes were treated as single units for association and clustering.

To prepare the library, the immunoSEQ multiplex PCR assay was applied. The multiplex PCR relied on a mix of 60 forward primers for TCR Vbeta segments and 13 reverse primers for TCR Jbeta segments. The CDR3 region of rearranged TCR beta genes was amplified from genomic DNA by a multiplex PCR assay. Amplified TCR beta libraries were sequenced as 87-base-pair reads on the Illumina HiSeq System. Regarding the original processing steps: In a later analysis, tens of millions of unique TCR beta chains were counted across the 500 to 850 repertoires, and roughly 11 million of these chains were shared by at least two donors. Raw reads were error-corrected and collapsed into unique sequences by a nearest-neighbor algorithm in which closely related sequences were merged to remove PCR and sequencing errors. V, D and J gene segments were assigned by aligning CDR3 sequences to IMGT reference sequences. Each retained sequence needed at least a six-nucleotide match to both a V gene segment and a J gene segment. Rearrangements were classified as productive when the CDR3 lacked stop codons and remained in frame with V and J, and all other rearrangements were classified as non-productive. CDR3 was defined according to IMGT convention as the region running from the second conserved V-encoded cysteine to the conserved J-encoded phenylalanine. In an earlier analysis of more than 550 of the donors, sequences lacking an unambiguous match to a single V gene segment were excluded. An earlier analysis of several hundred of the donors called V segments functional above 56.7% productive rearrangements and segregating when the between-donor standard deviation exceeded 5%. To diagnose cytomegalovirus status from the catalog of TCR beta chain sequences, a statistical classification framework was built. In a later analysis, TCR nucleotide sequences were compared against IMGT/GENE-DB human TR gene sequences so that V and J genes could be assigned. A later analysis assigned CDR3 sequences and most-parsimonious VDJ recombination scenarios with the TCRdist pipeline. In a later analysis, every TCR beta chain was defined by the combination of its CDR3 amino acid sequence and its V-gene family, and reads without a unique V-gene family were dropped. To address suspected cross-contamination and a sequencing artifact, a later analysis removed approximately 600 highly shared, low-generation-probability nucleotide sequences. In a later analysis, a clonal expansion index was calculated for each public chain from normalized within-repertoire ranks of inferred template counts. Generation probabilities in a later analysis came from a VDJ recombination model fitted to out-of-frame rearrangements, and those results were checked against IGoR. In a later analysis, TCR-TCR, TCR-HLA and TCR-CMV co-occurrence was scored with hypergeometric tests, and a repertoire-size bias correction was applied to TCR pairs. A later analysis estimated false discovery rates by permuting HLA or CMV assignments 20 times. In a later analysis, co-occurring TCRs were grouped using DBSCAN, with TCRdist sequence similarity added in when clustering inside HLA-allele-positive subsets. Repertoires with fewer than 30,000 or more than 120,000 public chains were left out of co-occurrence clustering, as were about 5 repertoires with anomalous nucleotide sharing. TCRdb provides this immuneACCESS table in a form limited to in-frame rearrangements. Some clones are lacking; in checked studies, under half of them reflect an unresolved V gene, and why the rest are absent is not known. V and J calls and clone size are given by that table; D and trimming were obtained from the DNA. This sample is represented by more than 200,000 clones; over 75% of them were singletons. Of the sample, 1.5% to 2% falls within the top ten clones.

The germline V gene yields MNHEY for CDR1 and SVGAGI for CDR2. From cysteine to phenylalanine, the CDR3 is 12 amino acids long. CDR3 DNA is the only sequence kept; it has 36 bases, read in frame from the first base. V is pruned by 5 bases and J by 12 bases, leaving 8 bases of the junction without a gene match. On the study overall, not on this receptor specifically: It was suggested by the authors that the approach could potentially be generalized to other disease states and immunological phenotypes. A later analysis found that most CMV-associated TCR beta chains appeared HLA-restricted, with HLA associations seemingly driven largely by CMV exposure. Cytomegalovirus status was reported to be diagnosed by the classifier with high specificity and sensitivity in both the original and validation cohorts. In vitro tests confirmed that a few of the cytomegalovirus-associated TCR beta chains recognize cytomegalovirus antigens. In a later analysis, TCR association rates were found to vary across HLA loci, with the most associated TCRs seen for DRB1 alleles and the fewest for HLA-C alleles. According to a later genetic analysis, donors in an Asian-associated ancestry cluster had fewer N-insertions in productive TCRs than the approximately 630-donor mean. Correlated functional status among segregating V segments might reflect linkage disequilibrium, but an unknown experimental factor could not be ruled out. V-gene and J-gene trimming of TCR beta chains was associated with a missense DCLRE1C variant in a later genetic analysis, and the association was replicated in an independent cohort. A later analysis associated 16,951 TCR beta sequences with specific HLA alleles at a false discovery rate of 0.05. A later analysis reported that several top co-occurrence clusters appeared linked to parvovirus B19, influenza, CMV and Epstein-Barr virus. When HLA alleles, especially DR and DQ, strongly co-occurred, TCR associations were difficult to assign to individual alleles. Because counts were too low, seventeen rarely observed V segments, including chromosome 9 orphons, were excluded from the earlier analysis of fewer than 650 of the donors. A further reported finding was that TCR beta sequences accurately predicted the HLA-A and HLA-B alleles for most subjects in the first cohort. An earlier analysis of 450 to 750 of the donors showed that most TCR beta V segments appeared in productive rearrangements either about 87% or about 30% of the time, which broadly matched IMGT annotations. The presence/absence analyses assumed that sequencing depth was roughly uniform across donors, and that assumption may not be true. The cohort was sequenced for TCR beta chains only, and without alpha or paired-chain data the features that could be detected were limited. Immune exposure information for the cohort was limited to CMV serostatus. The 87-base-pair reads could not distinguish some IMGT-functional V segments, including TRBV6-2 and TRBV6-3, so those segments were excluded. In a later analysis, HLA-associated TCR beta chains showed more clonal expansion and lower generation probabilities than non-associated chains that were equally common. HLA typing was unavailable for some donors at each locus, so association tests used only the typed subset. The study listed 150 to 200 TCR beta chains as associated with cytomegalovirus. A cluster of highly shared sequence variants was judged likely to be a technical artifact of the sequencing pipeline. Most TCR sequences were seen in very few donors, while some public TCRs were found in many individuals.

The chain is made from TRBV6-5 and TRBJ1-1, and TRBD1 aligns with 8 junction nucleotides. The sequence came from a young man in good health and CMV-seronegative. The sequenced sample consisted of PBMCs. The sequence in DNA is TGTGCCAGCAGTATCTCGGGACAGGAGTCTTTCTTT. This translates into CASSISGQESFF.